Following are 18 T cell receptor beta chains from one sample sequenced in a study of CD8 T cells in ankylosing spondylitis. TCRdb re-called the 5' RACE reads with MiXCR, one entry per CDR3 protein. The sample includes 200,000 to 250,000 distinct CDR3 sequences, about 11% seen only once; the top ten take roughly a fifth. Sample: blood, either unsorted or a sorted T cell fraction (not recorded which). The receptors originated from a male donor with ankylosing spondylitis or in good health (not recorded which).

The chain links TRBV28 to TRBJ1-1; 9 bases align to TRBD1. The length of the CDR3 is 14 residues. The V segment lost 6 bases and the J segment 6 bases; nucleotides outside the gene matches: 8. In germline, CDR1 is MDHEN, CDR2 SYDVKM. CDR3 coding DNA: TGTGCCAGCAGAAAACAGGGGGCCGTGTCTGAAGCTTTCTTT. It translates to CASRKQGAVSEAFF.

This clonotype was counted many times. This chain links TRBV6-1 with TRBJ2-7; D is possibly TRBD2 (5 bases). Trimming removed 8 bases at V and 0 bases at J, with 11 bases between. Germline V gene lookup returns CDR1 MNHNS and CDR2 SASEGT. The CDR3 spans 13 residues. CDR3 region: CASPPDSSYEQYF. The CDR3 DNA follows: TGTGCCAGCCCACCGGACTCCTCCTACGAGCAGTACTTC.

The chain has TRBV7-2 and TRBJ2-7, with D perhaps matching TRBD2 (5 bases). This CDR3 has 15 residues. The germline gives CDR1 SGHTA, CDR2 FQGNSA. The V gene lost 4 bases and the J gene lost 2 bases, with 15 bases spanning the gap. CDR3 nucleotide sequence: TGTGCCAGCAGCTCAGGAGGAGTCAGTACCTACGAGCAGTACTTC. Its protein is CASSSGGVSTYEQYF.

This clonotype has at least ten counts. The chain is built from TRBV10-3 and TRBJ2-5, with 11 bases identical to TRBD1. This CDR3 contains 14 residues. Looked up from germline, CDR1 is ENHRY and CDR2 is SYGVKD. V dropped 6 bases and J dropped 3; count of bases not matched to a gene: 3. CDR3: CAIRPGQGEETQYF. The CDR3 DNA is TGTGCCATCAGACCGGGACAGGGGGAAGAGACCCAGTACTTC.

This clonotype was observed a few times. This CDR3 is CASSHGAAYEQYF. CDR3 bases: TGTGCCAGCAGTCACGGGGCAGCCTACGAGCAGTACTTC. The rearrangement links TRBV7-8 to TRBJ2-7; D tentatively fits TRBD1 or TRBD2 (5 bases each). The V gene lost 6 bases and the J gene lost 2 bases, with 11 bases spanning the gap. The length of the CDR3 is 13 residues. Germline CDR1 reads SGHVS; CDR2 reads FQNEAQ. Full variable domain (outside the CDR3, taken from reference TRBV7-8 and TRBJ2-7): GAGVSQSPRYKVAKRGQDVALRCDPISGHVSLFWYQQALGQGPEFLTYFQNEAQLDKSGLPSDRFFAERPEGSVSTLKIQRTQQEDSAVYLCASSHGAAYEQYFGPGTRLTVT.

J is TRBJ1-3 and V is TRBV12-3 or TRBV12-4, with D uncertain. The V end lost 6 bases, the J end lost 2 bases, and 14 bases lay between the germline ends. This CDR3 comprises 15 residues. The CDR3 here is CASRPLRGAGNTIYF. CDR3 bases: TGTGCCAGCAGGCCACTCCGGGGTGCTGGAAACACCATATATTTT.

This clonotype showed up many times. V usage is TRBV6-5 and J usage is TRBJ2-2; the D is unclear. The CDR3 spans 12 residues. Deletions cut 6 bases from V and 2 bases from J, with 4 bases between. From germline, CDR1 is MNHEY and CDR2 SVGAGI. CDR3 sequence: CASRVNTGELFF. The CDR3 DNA reads as TGTGCCAGCAGGGTCAACACCGGGGAGCTGTTTTTT.

In DNA, the CDR3 is TGCGCCAGCAGCCCCTTGACTGGCGCAGACTATGGCTACACCTTC. Translating it yields CASSPLTGADYGYTF. This sequence joins TRBV5-1 and TRBJ1-2, with D uncertain. The germline V gene has CDR1 SGHRS and CDR2 YFSETQ. V was pared by 4 bases and J by 3 bases, with 16 bases between. The CDR3 extends over 15 amino acids.

This clonotype was seen ten or more times. The genes are TRBV20-1 and TRBJ2-1, with TRBD1 matching over 7 bases. CDR3 length equals 15 residues. V dropped 5 bases and J dropped 4; count of bases not matched to a gene: 11. From germline, CDR1 is DFQATT and CDR2 SNEGSKA (reference sequence). The CDR3 DNA is TGCAGTGCTCCAGGGGGTCAGGGCGGTTACAATGAGCAGTTCTTC. Its translation is CSAPGGQGGYNEQFF.

This clonotype was picked up a small number of times. The chain combines TRBV20-1 with TRBJ2-3; D may be TRBD2 (5 bases). The CDR3 length is 14 residues. V gave up 0 bases and J gave up 14 bases, with 21 bases separating them. CDR1 and CDR2 (germline): DFQATT, SNEGSKA (reference sequence). The CDR3 region is CSARDDNSGITWYF. The CDR3 coding sequence is TGCAGTGCTAGAGATGACAACAGCGGAATTACTTGGTATTTT.

This clonotype was recorded a few times. This may be a read error: a much more frequent sequence differs by one nucleotide. V usage is TRBV5-1 and J usage is TRBJ2-1; 10 nucleotides line up with TRBD2. This CDR3 has 16 residues. Germline V gene sequence: CDR1 SGHRS, CDR2 YFSETQ. The CDR3 sequence: CASSLTSGVIQNEHFF. The DNA for the CDR3 is TGCGCCAGCAGCTTGACTAGCGGGGTGATCCAAAATGAGCATTTCTTC.

The rearrangement uses TRBV7-3 and TRBJ2-1, with no clear D. The V gene's germline CDR1 is SGHTA and CDR2 FQGTGA. The ends were cut back, 5 bases at V and 10 bases at J, with 12 bases in the middle. This CDR3 is 12 amino acids long. Here the CDR3 DNA reads TGTGCCAGCAGCGTCCCGACCGGAGAGCAGTTCTTC. This encodes CASSVPTGEQFF.

The J gene is TRBJ1-4, the V gene TRBV6-8; no reliable D call. CDR1 and CDR2 (germline): MNHGY, SAAAGT. The V and J ends lost 7 bases and 11 bases respectively, with 14 bases between them. The CDR3 spans 12 residues. Written as DNA, the CDR3 is TGTGCCAGCACCCAGTCCCTGGCTAAACTGTTTTTT. Protein sequence: CASTQSLAKLFF.

There are many counts of this clonotype. The chain combines TRBV7-9 with TRBJ1-1; unclear D gene. The CDR3 consists of 13 residues. Per germline, CDR1 SEHNR and CDR2 FQNEAQ (reference sequence). V dropped 0 bases and J dropped 5 bases, with 7 bases sitting between them. CDR3 sequence: CASSLAWGTEAFF. The DNA for the CDR3 is TGTGCCAGCAGCTTAGCTTGGGGTACTGAAGCTTTCTTT.

This clonotype appeared many times. The chain carries TRBV3-1 and TRBJ2-7; no clear D. Germline V gives CDR1 LGHDT, CDR2 YNNKEL (reference sequence). Trimming took 10 bases from V and 6 from J, leaving 19 bases between them. The CDR3 spans 13 residues. For the CDR3, the DNA is TGTGCCACCACACAGTCGGGTGCAGGCGAGCAGTACTTC. Translation gives CATTQSGAGEQYF.

The table lists this clonotype with many counts. The V gene is TRBV3-1, the J gene TRBJ1-6; no reliable D call. Germline loops: CDR1 LGHDT, CDR2 YNNKEL (reference sequence). The V end was cut by 1 base, the J end by 10 bases, with 14 bases between. The CDR3 contains 15 residues. The CDR3 DNA reads as TGTGCCAGCAGCCAAGGGACGGGCGGTCGGTCACCCCTCCACTTT. Residues: CASSQGTGGRSPLHF.

This clonotype showed up many times. V is TRBV3-1 and J is TRBJ2-7; D not certain. CDR1 is LGHDT and CDR2 is YNNKEL in the germline V gene (reference sequence). The V end lost 0 bases, the J end lost 0 bases, and 6 bases lay between the germline ends. The CDR3 consists of 14 residues. The CDR3 bases are TGTGCCAGCAGCCAAGACGCGGTCTCCTACGAGCAGTACTTC. Translating gives CASSQDAVSYEQYF.

This clonotype was recorded many times. The J gene is TRBJ2-2, the V gene TRBV12-3 or TRBV12-4, with D possibly matching TRBD2 (7 bases). Trimming left V 6 bases short and J 7 bases short, with 15 bases between. The CDR3 length is 14 residues. The CDR3: CASSLAGAIGELFF. In DNA form, the CDR3 reads TGTGCCAGCAGCCTCGCGGGGGCTATCGGGGAGCTGTTTTTT.